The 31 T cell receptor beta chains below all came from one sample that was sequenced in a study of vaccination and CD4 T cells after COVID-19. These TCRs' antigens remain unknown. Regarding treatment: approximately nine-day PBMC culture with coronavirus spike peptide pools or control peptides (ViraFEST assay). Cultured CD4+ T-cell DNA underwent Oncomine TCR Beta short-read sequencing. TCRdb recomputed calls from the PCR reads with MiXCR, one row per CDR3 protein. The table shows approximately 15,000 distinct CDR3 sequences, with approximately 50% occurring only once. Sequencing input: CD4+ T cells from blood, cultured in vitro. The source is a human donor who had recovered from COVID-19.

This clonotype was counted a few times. CDR3 DNA sequence: TGCGCCAGCAGCCGTACTAGCGGGACGATGAATGAGCAGTTCTTC. Translation: CASSRTSGTMNEQFF. The chain combines TRBV10-1 with TRBJ2-1, with 10 bases matching TRBD2. The V gene end was trimmed by 6 bases and the J gene end by 7 bases; junction bases not matched to a gene: 9. This CDR3 contains 15 residues. Germline CDR1 and CDR2: WNHNN and SYGVQD (reference sequence).

The CDR3 nucleotides are TGCAGTGCTAGAAGGACAGATCTTGAAGCTTTCTTT. Protein product: CSARRTDLEAFF. V usage is TRBV20-1 and J usage is TRBJ1-1, with D tentatively TRBD1 (6 bases). The CDR3 extends over 12 amino acids. Germline V gene sequence: CDR1 DFQATT, CDR2 SNEGSKA (reference sequence). Trimming removed 2 bases at V and 7 bases at J, with 11 bases between.

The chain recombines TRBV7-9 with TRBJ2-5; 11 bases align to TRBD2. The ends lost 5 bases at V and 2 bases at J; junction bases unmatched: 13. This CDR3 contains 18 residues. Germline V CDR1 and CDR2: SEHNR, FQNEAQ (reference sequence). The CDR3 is CASSPLPSGRYIQETQYF. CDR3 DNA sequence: TGTGCCAGCAGCCCCCTCCCTAGCGGGAGGTATATTCAAGAGACCCAGTACTTC.

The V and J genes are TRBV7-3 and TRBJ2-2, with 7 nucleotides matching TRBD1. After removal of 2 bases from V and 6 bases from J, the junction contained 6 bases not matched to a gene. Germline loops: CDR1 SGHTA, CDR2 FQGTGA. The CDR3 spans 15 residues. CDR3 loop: CASSLQSQGSGELFF. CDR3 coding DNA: TGTGCCAGCAGCTTACAGTCACAGGGGTCCGGGGAGCTGTTTTTT. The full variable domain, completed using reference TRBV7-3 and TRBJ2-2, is GAGVSQTPSNKVTEKGKYVELRCDPISGHTALYWYRQSLGQGPEFLIYFQGTGAADDSGLPNDRFFAVRPEGSVSTLKIQRTERGDSAVYLCASSLQSQGSGELFFGEGSRLTVL.

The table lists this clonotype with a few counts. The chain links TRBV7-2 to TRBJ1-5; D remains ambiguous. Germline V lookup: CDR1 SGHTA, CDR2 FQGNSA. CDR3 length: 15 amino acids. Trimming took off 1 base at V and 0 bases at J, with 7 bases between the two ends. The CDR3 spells CASSLVGNSNQPQHF. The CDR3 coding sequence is TGTGCCAGCAGCTTAGTGGGGAATAGCAATCAGCCCCAGCATTTT. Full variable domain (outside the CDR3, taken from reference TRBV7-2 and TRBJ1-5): GAGVSQSPSNKVTEKGKDVELRCDPISGHTALYWYRQSLGQGLEFLIYFQGNSAPDKSGLPSDRFSAERTGGSVSTLTIQRTQQEDSAVYLCASSLVGNSNQPQHFGDGTRLSIL.

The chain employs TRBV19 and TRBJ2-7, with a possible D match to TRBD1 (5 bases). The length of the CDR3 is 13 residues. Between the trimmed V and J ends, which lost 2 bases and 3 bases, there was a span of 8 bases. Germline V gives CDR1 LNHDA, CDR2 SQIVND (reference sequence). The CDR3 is CASSINRNYEQYF. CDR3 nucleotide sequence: TGTGCCAGTAGTATAAACAGGAACTACGAGCAGTACTTC. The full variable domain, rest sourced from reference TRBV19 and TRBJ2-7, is DGGITQSPKYLFRKEGQNVTLSCEQNLNHDAMYWYRQDPGQGLRLIYYSQIVNDFQKGDIAEGYSVSREKKESFPLTVTSAQKNPTAFYLCASSINRNYEQYFGPGTRLTVT.

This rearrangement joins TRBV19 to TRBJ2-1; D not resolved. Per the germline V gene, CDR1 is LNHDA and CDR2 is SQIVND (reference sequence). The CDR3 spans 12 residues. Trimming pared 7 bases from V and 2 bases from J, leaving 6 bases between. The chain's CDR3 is CASKNPYNEQFF. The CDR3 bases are TGTGCCAGTAAAAACCCCTACAATGAGCAGTTCTTC.

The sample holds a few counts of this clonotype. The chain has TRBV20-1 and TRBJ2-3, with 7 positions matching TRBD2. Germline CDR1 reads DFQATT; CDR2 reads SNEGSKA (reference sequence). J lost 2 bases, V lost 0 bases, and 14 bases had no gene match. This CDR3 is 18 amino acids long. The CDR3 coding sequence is TGCAGTGCTAGAGATCAAGAAAATAGCGGGCGATTCACAGATACGCAGTATTTT. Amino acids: CSARDQENSGRFTDTQYF.

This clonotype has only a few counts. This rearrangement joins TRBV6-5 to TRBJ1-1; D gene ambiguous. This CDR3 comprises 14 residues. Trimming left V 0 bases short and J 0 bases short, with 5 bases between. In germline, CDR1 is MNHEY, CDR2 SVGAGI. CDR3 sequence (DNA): TGTGCCAGCAGTTACTCCTCCATGAACACTGAAGCTTTCTTT. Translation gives CASSYSSMNTEAFF.

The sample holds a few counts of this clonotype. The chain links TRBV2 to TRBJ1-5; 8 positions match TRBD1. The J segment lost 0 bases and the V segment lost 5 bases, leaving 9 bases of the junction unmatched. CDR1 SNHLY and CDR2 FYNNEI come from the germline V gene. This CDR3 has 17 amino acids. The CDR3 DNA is TGTGCCAGCAGTCCCTTAGGACAGGGACTTAGCAATCAGCCCCAGCATTTT. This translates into CASSPLGQGLSNQPQHF.

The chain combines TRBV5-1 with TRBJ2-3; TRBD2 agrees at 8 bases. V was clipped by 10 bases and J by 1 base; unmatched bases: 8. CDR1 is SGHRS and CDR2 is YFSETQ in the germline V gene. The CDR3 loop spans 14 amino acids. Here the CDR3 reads CAGSFSGGTDTQYF. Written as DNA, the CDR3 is TGCGCCGGATCCTTTAGCGGGGGCACAGATACGCAGTATTTT.

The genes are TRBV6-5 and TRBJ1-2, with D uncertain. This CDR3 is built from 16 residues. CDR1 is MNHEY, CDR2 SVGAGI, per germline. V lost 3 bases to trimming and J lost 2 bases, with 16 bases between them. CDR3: CASSYGFRGSNYGYTF. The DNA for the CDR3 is TGTGCCAGCAGTTATGGGTTCCGAGGCTCAAACTATGGCTACACCTTC.

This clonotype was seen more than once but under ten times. The CDR3 sequence: CASSLEQYEQYF. The CDR3 DNA reads as TGTGCCAGCAGCTTAGAACAGTACGAGCAGTACTTC. The rearrangement uses TRBV7-9 and TRBJ2-7; D gene unclear. The CDR3 length is 12 residues. V was trimmed by 1 base and J by 4 bases, leaving 5 bases between them. Germline V gene sequence: CDR1 SEHNR, CDR2 FQNEAQ (reference sequence).

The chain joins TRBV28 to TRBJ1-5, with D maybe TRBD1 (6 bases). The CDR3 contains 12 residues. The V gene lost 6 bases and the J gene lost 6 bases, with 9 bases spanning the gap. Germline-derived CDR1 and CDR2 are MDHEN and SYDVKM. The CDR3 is CASSEGVQPQHF. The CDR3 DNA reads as TGTGCCAGCAGCGAGGGGGTTCAGCCCCAGCATTTT.

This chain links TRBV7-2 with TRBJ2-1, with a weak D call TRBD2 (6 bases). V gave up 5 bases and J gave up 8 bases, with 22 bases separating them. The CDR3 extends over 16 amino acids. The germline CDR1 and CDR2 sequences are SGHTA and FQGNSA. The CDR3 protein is CASSRAPTSQSHEQFF. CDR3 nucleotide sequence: TGTGCCAGCAGCCGCGCCCCGACTAGTCAAAGCCATGAGCAGTTCTTC.

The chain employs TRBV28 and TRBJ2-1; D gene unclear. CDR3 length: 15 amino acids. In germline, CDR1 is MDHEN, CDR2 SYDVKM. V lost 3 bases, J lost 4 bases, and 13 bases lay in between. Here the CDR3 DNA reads TGTGCCAGCAGTTTGATGGGATCGGTATACAATGAGCAGTTCTTC. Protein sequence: CASSLMGSVYNEQFF. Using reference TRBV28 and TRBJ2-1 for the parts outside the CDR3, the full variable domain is DVKVTQSSRYLVKRTGEKVFLECVQDMDHENMFWYRQDPGLGLRLIYFSYDVKMKEKGDIPEGYSVSREKKERFSLILESASTNQTSMYLCASSLMGSVYNEQFFGPGTRLTVL.

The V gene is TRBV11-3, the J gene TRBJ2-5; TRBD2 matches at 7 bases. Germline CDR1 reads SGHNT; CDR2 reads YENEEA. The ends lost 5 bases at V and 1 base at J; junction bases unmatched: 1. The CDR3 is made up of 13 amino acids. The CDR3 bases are TGTGCCAGCAGCGGGAGGGCCCAAGAGACCCAGTACTTC. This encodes CASSGRAQETQYF.

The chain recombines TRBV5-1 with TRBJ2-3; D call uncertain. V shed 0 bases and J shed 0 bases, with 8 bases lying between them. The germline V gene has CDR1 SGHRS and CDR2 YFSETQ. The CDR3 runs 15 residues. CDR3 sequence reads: CASSLARFSTDTQYF. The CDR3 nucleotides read TGCGCCAGCAGCTTGGCCCGGTTTAGCACAGATACGCAGTATTTT.

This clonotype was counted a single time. The CDR3, as DNA: TGCGCCAGCAGCTTGGAGAGGCCGGGGGCGGTCAGAGGGAACACTGAAGCTTTCTTT. It codes for CASSLERPGAVRGNTEAFF. This chain connects TRBV5-1 to TRBJ1-1, with D possibly matching TRBD1 (6 bases). Germline loops: CDR1 SGHRS, CDR2 YFSETQ. This CDR3 region has 19 residues. Trimming removed 0 bases at V and 1 base at J, with 22 bases between.

CDR3: CASSPERSETQYF. CDR3 bases: TGTGCCAGCAGTCCCGAGAGATCGGAGACCCAGTACTTC. The chain couples TRBV12-3 or TRBV12-4 to TRBJ2-5, with D unclear. V was cut by 5 bases and J by 5 bases, with 12 bases left in between. The CDR3 loop spans 13 amino acids.

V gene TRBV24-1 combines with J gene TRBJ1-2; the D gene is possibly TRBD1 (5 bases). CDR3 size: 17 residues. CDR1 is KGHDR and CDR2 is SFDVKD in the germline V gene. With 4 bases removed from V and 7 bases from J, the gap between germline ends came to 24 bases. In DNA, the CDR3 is TGTGCCACCAGTGACCAGAAAGGTCAGGGAGGGCTGTTTGGCTACACCTTC. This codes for CATSDQKGQGGLFGYTF.

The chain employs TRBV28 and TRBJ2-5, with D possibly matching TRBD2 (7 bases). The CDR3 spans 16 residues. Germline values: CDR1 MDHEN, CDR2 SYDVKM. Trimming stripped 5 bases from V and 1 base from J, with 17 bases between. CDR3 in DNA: TGTGCCAGCAGTCGCCGGGGGCGGGGGAGCCAAGAGACCCAGTACTTC. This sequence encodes CASSRRGRGSQETQYF.

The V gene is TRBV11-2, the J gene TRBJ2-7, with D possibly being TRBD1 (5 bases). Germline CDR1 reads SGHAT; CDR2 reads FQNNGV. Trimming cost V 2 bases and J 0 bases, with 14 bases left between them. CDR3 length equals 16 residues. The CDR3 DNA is TGTGCCAGCAGCTTACCCCCCGACAGCCGCTCCTACGAGCAGTACTTC. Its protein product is CASSLPPDSRSYEQYF.

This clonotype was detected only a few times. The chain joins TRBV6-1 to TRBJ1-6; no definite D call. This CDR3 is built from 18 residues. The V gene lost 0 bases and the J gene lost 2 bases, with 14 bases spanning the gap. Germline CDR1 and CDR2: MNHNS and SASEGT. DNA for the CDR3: TGTGCCAGCAGTGAAGCGCTTCGGGGTATGACCTATAATTCACCCCTCCACTTT. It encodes CASSEALRGMTYNSPLHF.

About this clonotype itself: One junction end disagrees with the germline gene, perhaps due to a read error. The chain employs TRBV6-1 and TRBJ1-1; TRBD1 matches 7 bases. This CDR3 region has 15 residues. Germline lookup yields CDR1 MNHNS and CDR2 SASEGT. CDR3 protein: CAISESDRSNTEAFF. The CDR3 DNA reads TGTGCCATCAGTGAGTCGGACAGGAGCAACACTGAAGCTTTCTTT.

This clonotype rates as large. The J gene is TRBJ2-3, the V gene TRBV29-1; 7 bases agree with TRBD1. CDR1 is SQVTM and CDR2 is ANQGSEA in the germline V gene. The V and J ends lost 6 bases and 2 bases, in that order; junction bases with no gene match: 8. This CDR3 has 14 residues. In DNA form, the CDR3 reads TGCAGCGTCCAAGCAGGGGGTAACACAGATACGCAGTATTTT. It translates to CSVQAGGNTDTQYF.

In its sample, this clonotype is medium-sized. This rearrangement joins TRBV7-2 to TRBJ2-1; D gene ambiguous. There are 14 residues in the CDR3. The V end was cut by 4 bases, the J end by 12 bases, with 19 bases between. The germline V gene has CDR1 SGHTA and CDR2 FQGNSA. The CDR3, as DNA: TGTGCCAGCAGCTCCCGAAACTCCGGATTGGGGCAGTTCTTC. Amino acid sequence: CASSSRNSGLGQFF.

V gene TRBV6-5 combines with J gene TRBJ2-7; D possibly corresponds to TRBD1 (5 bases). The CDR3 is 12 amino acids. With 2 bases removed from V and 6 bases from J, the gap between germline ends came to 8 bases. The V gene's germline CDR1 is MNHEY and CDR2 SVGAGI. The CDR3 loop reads CASSYRGSEQYF. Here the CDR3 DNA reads TGTGCCAGCAGTTACAGGGGTTCCGAGCAGTACTTC.

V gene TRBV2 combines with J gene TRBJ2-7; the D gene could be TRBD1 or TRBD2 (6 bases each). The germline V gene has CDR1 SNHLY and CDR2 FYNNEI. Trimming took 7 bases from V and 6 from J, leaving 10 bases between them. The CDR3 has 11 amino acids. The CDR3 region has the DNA TGTGCCAGCATGGGGGGCCTCGAGCAGTACTTC. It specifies CASMGGLEQYF.

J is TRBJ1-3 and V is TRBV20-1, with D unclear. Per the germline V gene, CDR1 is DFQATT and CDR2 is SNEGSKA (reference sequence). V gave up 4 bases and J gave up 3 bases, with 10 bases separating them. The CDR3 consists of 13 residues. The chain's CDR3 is CSATTGYGNTIYF. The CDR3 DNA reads TGCAGTGCTACTACGGGATATGGAAACACCATATATTTT.

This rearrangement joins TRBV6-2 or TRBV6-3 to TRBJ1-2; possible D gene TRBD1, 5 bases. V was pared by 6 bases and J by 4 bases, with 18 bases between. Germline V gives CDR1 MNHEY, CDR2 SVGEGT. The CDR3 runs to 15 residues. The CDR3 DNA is TGTGCCAGCAGACGCTTGAGGGGACGTATCTATGGCTACACCTTC. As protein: CASRRLRGRIYGYTF.